These 9 T cell receptor beta chains were sequenced from one sample in a study of blood T cell repertoires in COVID-19. The data were produced by immunoSEQ multiplex PCR, yet TCRdb's version contains in-frame clones alone and is incomplete. The sample shows approximately 290,000 clones, 70% to 90% of them seen only once. Sequenced: peripheral blood. These receptors came from a woman aged 55-69 years with acute or convalescent COVID-19.

As DNA, the CDR3 is TGTGCCAGCAGCGGAGGAGGGGTCCACACTGAAGCTTTCTTT. It yields the protein CASSGGGVHTEAFF. The V gene is TRBV9, the J gene TRBJ1-1; weak D call: TRBD1 (5 bases). The CDR3 has 14 residues. Germline V gene sequence: CDR1 SGDLS, CDR2 YYNGEE. V dropped 3 bases and J dropped 3 bases, with 12 bases sitting between them.

The V and J genes are TRBV29-1 and TRBJ2-3, with a weak D call TRBD2 (7 bases). Germline loops: CDR1 SQVTM, CDR2 ANQGSEA. This CDR3 is 14 amino acids long. V was cut by 8 bases and J by 5 bases, with 20 bases left in between. CDR3 nucleotide sequence: TGCAGCCTCCTAAAGGGGGGGGCACAAGATACGCAGTATTTT. Its translation: CSLLKGGAQDTQYF.

The chain joins TRBV4-3 to TRBJ1-4; TRBD1 might be the D (5 bases). In germline, CDR1 is LGHNA, CDR2 YSLEER. The CDR3 consists of 15 residues. Deletions cut 1 base from V and 8 bases from J, with 14 bases between. CDR3 in amino acids: CASSQVLGGNEKLFF. DNA of the CDR3: TGCGCCAGCAGCCAAGTTCTGGGGGGAAACGAAAAACTGTTTTTT.

V and J are TRBV6-2 or TRBV6-3 and TRBJ1-1, with TRBD1 matching 7 bases. The CDR3 runs 17 residues. Germline V gives CDR1 MNHEY, CDR2 SVGEGT. V lost 4 bases, J lost 0 bases, and 11 bases stayed unmatched. The CDR3 DNA is TGTGCCAGCAGTTTCTATCTCAGGGGGGACCTGAACACTGAAGCTTTCTTT. Residues: CASSFYLRGDLNTEAFF.

The chain carries TRBV6-5 and TRBJ2-1; D gene unclear. CDR1 and CDR2 (germline): MNHEY, SVGAGI. CDR3 length equals 11 residues. V was pared by 2 bases and J by 8 bases, with 4 bases between. CDR3 nucleotides: TGTGCCAGCAGTTACATCGATGAGCAGTTCTTC. This encodes CASSYIDEQFF.

This clone occurred once. The gene calls are TRBV4-2 and TRBJ2-3; 12 bases match TRBD2. V was clipped by 2 bases and J by 0 bases; unmatched bases: 9. The germline CDR1 and CDR2 sequences are LGHNA and YNFKEQ. The CDR3 consists of 19 residues. CDR3 sequence: CASSQPTSGGRYSTDTQYF. CDR3 DNA sequence: TGTGCCAGCAGCCAACCTACTAGCGGGGGGCGTTATAGCACAGATACGCAGTATTTT.

This clone was seen a few times. The genes are TRBV5-1 and TRBJ1-1; D unclear. The CDR3 runs 11 residues. Germline values: CDR1 SGHRS, CDR2 YFSETQ. V dropped 0 bases and J dropped 6 bases, with 3 bases sitting between them. The CDR3 sequence is CASSLAAEAFF. Written as DNA, the CDR3 is TGCGCCAGCAGCTTGGCCGCTGAAGCTTTCTTT.

The V call is TRBV13, the J call TRBJ1-1; the match to TRBD1 covers 11 bases. Germline CDR1 PRHDT, CDR2 FYEKMQ (reference sequence). J lost 1 base, V lost 3 bases, and 4 bases had no gene match. The CDR3 totals 16 residues. CDR3 amino acids: CASSLDRGRGNTEAFF. Written as DNA, the CDR3 is TGTGCCAGCAGCTTGGACAGGGGGCGCGGGAACACTGAAGCTTTCTTT.

V usage is TRBV19 and J usage is TRBJ1-5; D possibly corresponds to TRBD1 (5 bases). Trimming cost V 1 base and J 0 bases, with 13 bases left between them. Germline assignment: CDR1 LNHDA and CDR2 SQIVND (reference sequence). This CDR3 comprises 17 residues. The CDR3 loop reads CASSIVLTASSNQPQHF. The CDR3 DNA is TGTGCCAGTAGTATAGTATTGACAGCTTCTAGCAATCAGCCCCAGCATTTT.